The sequence of this TCR beta chain was determined in a study of T-cell reconstitution after alpha-beta-depleted transplantation in children. This clonotype has a handful of counts. What it recognizes is unknown. For TCRbeta, the library was prepared with unique molecular identifiers. Each CDR3 protein gets one entry after TCRdb re-called the PCR reads with MiXCR. The top ten clones hold approximately 6% of a sample with 200,000 to 250,000 distinct CDR3 sequences, about 7% of them seen once. Study-level results: Among T cells one year after transplant, newly produced cells accounted for most counts and diversity. Some patients' high day-60 TCRbeta diversity was traced to surviving recipient T cells and thymic progenitors. About two months after transplant, alpha-beta T cells reportedly came from several hundred expanded graft clones.

The CDR3 length is 14 residues. J was trimmed by 9 bases and V by 3 bases; bases with no gene match: 8. Germline assignment: CDR1 SGHRS and CDR2 YFSETQ. The TCR comes from a boy between 2 and 10 years old with acute lymphoblastic leukemia, due to receive a stem cell transplant. This chain links TRBV5-1 with TRBJ2-1, with 8 bases lining up with TRBD1. Sequences were derived from PBMCs, sampled before TCRalphabeta/CD19-depleted stem cell transplant. As DNA, the CDR3 is TGCGCCAGCAGCTCAAGGACAGGGTACGGTGAGCAGTTCTTC. Its protein is CASSSRTGYGEQFF.